This T cell receptor (beta chain) was captured by sequencing in a study of blood T cell repertoires in COVID-19. The CDR3 contains 15 residues. Unmatched junction bases numbered 3, after V lost 1 base and J lost 8 bases. Germline V gene sequence: CDR1 SGHNT, CDR2 YYREEE (reference sequence). Repertoires were generated with immunoSEQ multiplex PCR, while TCRdb's copy carries only in-frame clones and drops some. Of about 170,000 clones in the sample, about 74% were seen once. The specimen sequenced was peripheral blood. The rearrangement links TRBV5-4 to TRBJ2-1; 13 bases are shared with TRBD2. This receptor was taken from an elderly woman with acute or convalescent COVID-19. In DNA form, the CDR3 reads TGTGCCAGCAGCTTGACTAGCGGGAGGGCGCATGAGCAGTTCTTC. It specifies CASSLTSGRAHEQFF.